The 10 T cell receptor beta chains presented below share a single source sample, sequenced in a study of T cell responses to AZD1222 COVID-19 vaccine. Libraries were prepared by immunoSEQ multiplex PCR; TCRdb keeps only in-frame clonotypes and omits some of them. The sample lists roughly 140,000 clones; around nine tenths were seen once. The sequencing used peripheral blood, collected on day 0 of AZD1222 vaccination. Source of these receptors: an adult in good health.

Points on this clone: An end of the junction differs from the germline gene, which may be a read error. Distinct nucleotide sequences in the sample also encode this CDR3. The V call is TRBV6-4, the J call TRBJ2-1; TRBD2 matches 7 bases. This CDR3 has 15 residues. Per germline, CDR1 MRHNA and CDR2 SNTAGT. DNA for the CDR3: TGTGCTAGCAGTGACTCTGGCGGGGGCTACAATGAGCAGTTCTTC. Translated: CASSDSGGGYNEQFF.

The chain combines TRBV7-9 with TRBJ2-5; the match to TRBD2 covers 7 bases. Germline CDR1 SEHNR, CDR2 FQNEAQ (reference sequence). This CDR3 comprises 17 residues. V dropped 5 bases and J dropped 4; count of bases not matched to a gene: 16. The CDR3 region is CASSGASGGYQAETQYF. The CDR3 coding sequence is TGTGCCAGCAGCGGGGCCTCGGGAGGTTATCAAGCAGAGACCCAGTACTTC.

The rearrangement links TRBV28 to TRBJ1-6; perhaps TRBD1 as D (6 bases). Between the trimmed V and J ends, which lost 7 bases and 6 bases, there was a span of 10 bases. CDR3 size: 13 residues. CDR1 is MDHEN and CDR2 is SYDVKM in the germline V gene. CDR3 residues: CASITGSNSPLHF. For the CDR3, the DNA is TGTGCCAGCATTACAGGGAGTAATTCACCCCTCCACTTT.

The chain couples TRBV4-1 to TRBJ2-7; TRBD2 agrees at 7 bases. The CDR3 is 17 residues long. V dropped 2 bases and J dropped 4; count of bases not matched to a gene: 14. The germline gives CDR1 MGHRA, CDR2 YSYEKL. CDR3 protein: CASSQRWGAGRVYEQYF. In nucleotides, the CDR3 is TGCGCCAGCAGCCAAAGGTGGGGAGCAGGGAGGGTTTACGAGCAGTACTTC.

This rearrangement joins TRBV28 to TRBJ1-1; D is ambiguous. V was trimmed by 4 bases and J by 6 bases, leaving 12 bases between them. In germline, CDR1 is MDHEN, CDR2 SYDVKM. There are 13 residues in the CDR3. CDR3 sequence: CASSSDPQPEAFF. For the CDR3, the DNA is TGTGCCAGCAGTTCGGACCCCCAACCTGAAGCTTTCTTT.

The J gene is TRBJ1-2, the V gene TRBV27; tentative D call: TRBD1 (5 bases). Germline CDR1 and CDR2: MNHEY and SMNVEV (reference sequence). The CDR3 runs 14 residues. V was trimmed by 4 bases and J by 6 bases, leaving 15 bases between them. The CDR3 bases are TGTGCCAGCAGTTCAAATCAGGGAGGCGATGGCTACACCTTC. Protein: CASSSNQGGDGYTF.

V and J are TRBV5-6 and TRBJ1-2; no reliable D call. CDR3 size: 13 residues. Germline CDR1 SGHDT, CDR2 YYEEEE. V lost 1 base and J 8 bases, leaving 12 bases between the germline ends. The CDR3 DNA is TGTGCCAGCAGCTTGCTTTACCTCAAGGGCTACACCTTC. Its protein is CASSLLYLKGYTF.

V is TRBV30 and J is TRBJ2-5; D is ambiguous. Germline-derived CDR1 and CDR2 are GTSNPN and SVGIG (reference sequence). The germline V and J ends were trimmed by 2 bases and 7 bases, with 14 bases remaining between them. CDR3 length: 13 amino acids. The CDR3 reads CAWSNRGSGTQYF. Here the CDR3 DNA reads TGTGCCTGGAGTAATAGAGGTTCCGGGACCCAGTACTTC.

This clone occurred a few times. This chain joins TRBV6-4 and TRBJ2-2; 8 bases agree with TRBD2. CDR1 is MRHNA, CDR2 SNTAGT, per germline. The CDR3 extends over 15 amino acids. The junction had 6 bases not matched to a gene; V was cut back by 2 bases and J by 7 bases. The CDR3 reads CASSDRGLAGGELFF. In nucleotides, the CDR3 is TGTGCCAGCAGTGACCGCGGGCTAGCGGGCGGGGAGCTGTTTTTT.

The rearrangement joins TRBV7-9 to TRBJ1-2; D uncertain. There are 15 residues in the CDR3. Trimming shortened V by 3 bases and J by 7 bases, and 18 bases separated the two germline ends. CDR1 and CDR2 (germline): SEHNR, FQNEAQ (reference sequence). CDR3 region: CASSLVSGVTRGYTF. CDR3 DNA: TGTGCCAGCAGCTTGGTTTCGGGTGTAACTCGTGGCTACACCTTC.